The 29 T cell receptor beta chains presented below share a single source sample, sequenced in a study of blood T cells in healthy people across ages. The use of a sample-barcoded 5' primer and a J-beta primer mix characterized a second PCR of about 7 to 12 cycles. TCRdb recomputed calls from the 5' RACE reads with MiXCR, one row per CDR3 protein. In the table there are roughly 1.9 million distinct CDR3 sequences, more than 35% of which are singletons. Sequencing input: blood. These receptors originate from a human donor in good health.

This clonotype was detected only a few times. The chain recombines TRBV7-9 with TRBJ2-2; no reliable D call. The V end lost 6 bases, the J end lost 3 bases, and 14 bases lay between the germline ends. Germline V gene lookup returns CDR1 SEHNR and CDR2 FQNEAQ (reference sequence). This CDR3 has 15 amino acids. CDR3 sequence reads: CASSPKGTDTGELFF. CDR3 coding DNA: TGTGCCAGCAGTCCAAAGGGTACCGACACCGGGGAGCTGTTTTTT. Supplemented by reference TRBV7-9 and TRBJ2-2, the full variable domain reads DTGVSQNPRHKITKRGQNVTFRCDPISEHNRLYWYRQTLGQGPEFLTYFQNEAQLEKSRLLSDRFSAERPKGSFSTLEIQRTEQGDSAMYLCASSPKGTDTGELFFGEGSRLTVL.

The chain uses TRBV20-1 and TRBJ2-5; 11 bases map to TRBD2. The ends lost 3 bases at V and 0 bases at J; junction bases unmatched: 6. The germline gives CDR1 DFQATT, CDR2 SNEGSKA (reference sequence). The CDR3 consists of 16 residues. The CDR3 DNA sequence: TGCAGTGCTAGGTCTTTAGCGGGGGGGCACCAAGAGACCCAGTACTTC. Its translation is CSARSLAGGHQETQYF.

The chain couples TRBV5-5 to TRBJ1-1, with 9 bases matching TRBD1. This CDR3 spans 16 amino acids. Germline CDR1 reads SGHKS; CDR2 reads YYEKEE (reference sequence). With V trimmed by 4 bases and J by 0 bases, 7 bases remained unmatched. The CDR3 loop is CASSLDRGSLNTEAFF. DNA of the CDR3: TGTGCCAGCAGCCTCGACAGGGGGTCCTTGAACACTGAAGCTTTCTTT.

Written as DNA, the CDR3 is TGCAGCGTCACTGACGGGGAATACAATGAGCAGTTCTTC. Translated: CSVTDGEYNEQFF. The chain employs TRBV29-1 and TRBJ2-7; D perhaps matches TRBD2 (5 bases). Near its end, the DNA agrees better with TRBJ2-1, so the J call may be wrong. Germline CDR1 is SQVTM and CDR2 is ANQGSEA. The CDR3 contains 13 residues.

This clonotype was counted a few times. The chain employs TRBV29-1 and TRBJ1-1; D call uncertain. CDR3 size: 13 residues. Per germline, CDR1 SQVTM and CDR2 ANQGSEA. Deletions cut 1 base from V and 1 base from J, with 7 bases between. As DNA, the CDR3 is TGCAGCGTTGAAGTAAACTGGAACACTGAAGCTTTCTTT. This codes for CSVEVNWNTEAFF.

Comments on this clonotype: Just one base apart from a much larger clone, this may be a read error. This chain joins TRBV2 and TRBJ2-1; perhaps TRBD2 as D (6 bases). The CDR3 contains 18 residues. The V and J ends lost 5 bases and 5 bases respectively, with 25 bases between them. CDR1 and CDR2 (germline): SNHLY, FYNNEI. The CDR3 DNA follows: TGTGCCAGCAGTAAAAGGGACTTCTTGGAAGGCCAAGACAATGAGCAGTTCTTC. This translates into CASSKRDFLEGQDNEQFF.

CDR3 DNA: TGTGCCATCAGTGATGGGGAAAGCAATCAGCCCCAGCATTTT. It encodes CAISDGESNQPQHF. The chain couples TRBV10-3 to TRBJ1-5; D not resolved. The CDR3 runs 14 residues. V gave up 3 bases and J gave up 1 base, with 7 bases separating them. CDR1 is ENHRY and CDR2 is SYGVKD in the germline V gene.

This clonotype has just a few counts. Its ends do not fully match the called genes, so a read error is possible. The V gene is TRBV3-1, the J gene TRBJ2-5; 7 nucleotides match TRBD1. Per germline, CDR1 LGHDT and CDR2 YNNKEL (reference sequence). CDR3 length: 16 residues. The CDR3 spells CASSPPRQGMVQTKYF. CDR3 DNA: TGTGCCAGCAGCCCTCCGCGACAGGGTATGGTGCAGACCAAGTACTTC.

The V and J genes are TRBV7-9 and TRBJ1-2; 7 bases map to TRBD1. This CDR3 has 14 residues. Germline V gene sequence: CDR1 SEHNR, CDR2 FQNEAQ (reference sequence). V shed 6 bases, J shed 3 bases, and the junction held 7 bases outside the gene matches. The CDR3 DNA sequence: TGTGCCAGCAGACGGGACAGTATGGACTATGGCTACACCTTC. Translated, it gives CASRRDSMDYGYTF. The full variable domain, rest sourced from reference TRBV7-9 and TRBJ1-2, is DTGVSQNPRHKITKRGQNVTFRCDPISEHNRLYWYRQTLGQGPEFLTYFQNEAQLEKSRLLSDRFSAERPKGSFSTLEIQRTEQGDSAMYLCASRRDSMDYGYTFGSGTRLTVV.

The chain combines TRBV4-3 with TRBJ2-3; D is unresolved. The CDR3 covers 13 residues. V lost 1 base and J 9 bases, leaving 11 bases between the germline ends. Germline V gene data show CDR1 as LGHNA and CDR2 as YSLEER. CDR3 region: CASSQGTESTQYF. For the CDR3, the DNA is TGCGCCAGCAGCCAAGGAACAGAGAGCACGCAGTATTTT.

The chain carries TRBV7-2 and TRBJ1-6; D call uncertain. The CDR3 runs 15 residues. Germline V gives CDR1 SGHTA, CDR2 FQGNSA. The V and J ends lost 1 base and 8 bases respectively, with 12 bases between them. The CDR3 is CASSLVGGRDSPLHF. CDR3 nucleotides: TGTGCCAGCAGCTTAGTTGGTGGGCGGGATTCACCCCTCCACTTT.

In nucleotides, the CDR3 is TGTGCCAGCTCCCCTTTTGTGGGGGCCGTGGATGGCTACACCTTC. As protein: CASSPFVGAVDGYTF. The chain combines TRBV18 with TRBJ1-2, with a tentative D call TRBD1 (6 bases). Trimming left V 6 bases short and J 6 bases short, with 20 bases between. This CDR3 contains 15 residues. CDR1 and CDR2 from the germline V gene are KGHSH and LQKENI.

In its sample, this clonotype was seen once. The chain recombines TRBV4-3 with TRBJ2-1, with 10 positions matching TRBD2. The germline gives CDR1 LGHNA, CDR2 YSLEER. The CDR3 has 17 residues. The J segment lost 10 bases and the V segment lost 1 base, leaving 13 bases of the junction unmatched. This CDR3 reads CASSQAAALAGAYEQFF. The CDR3 DNA follows: TGCGCCAGCAGCCAAGCGGCAGCCCTAGCGGGGGCTTACGAGCAGTTCTTC.

For this clonotype: The junction differs from germline at one of its ends, possibly a read error. The CDR3 nucleotides are TGTGCCGGCAGCAACAGGGCTAGCGGCGGGTACTACGAGCAGTACTTC. As protein: CAGSNRASGGYYEQYF. This chain connects TRBV13 to TRBJ2-4, with D possibly being TRBD2 (7 bases). The DNA end is a closer match to TRBJ2-7, so the J assignment may be wrong. This CDR3 is built from 16 residues. Germline V gene data show CDR1 as PRHDT and CDR2 as FYEKMQ (reference sequence).

In this sample, this clonotype turned up once. This rearrangement joins TRBV6-5 to TRBJ2-3; D is unclear. Germline CDR1 MNHEY, CDR2 SVGAGI. The CDR3 runs 12 residues. V shed 6 bases and J shed 1 base, with 5 bases lying between them. The CDR3 reads CASRMGTDTQYF. CDR3 DNA sequence: TGTGCCAGCAGGATGGGCACAGATACGCAGTATTTT.

This clonotype was picked up a small number of times. V and J are TRBV27 and TRBJ2-1; D not resolved. This CDR3 is 12 amino acids long. V lost 6 bases, J lost 6 bases, and 9 bases lay in between. Per germline, CDR1 MNHEY and CDR2 SMNVEV (reference sequence). The CDR3: CASSNPLNEQFF. CDR3 sequence (DNA): TGTGCCAGCAGCAATCCACTCAATGAGCAGTTCTTC.

About this clonotype: At one end the junction does not follow the germline gene, possibly because of a read error. The rearrangement uses TRBV12-3 or TRBV12-4 and TRBJ2-5; TRBD1 or TRBD2 may be the D gene (5 bases each). The CDR3 spans 16 residues. The CDR3 DNA follows: TGCGCCAGCAGTTTTTCGACGGAAATGAGGGGAGAGACCCAGTACTTC. It encodes CASSFSTEMRGETQYF.

About this clonotype itself: Since a much larger clone is just one base distant, this may be a read error. The chain has TRBV6-5 and TRBJ2-7; 9 positions match TRBD2. Germline trimming cut 11 bases from V and 2 bases from J; bases unmatched to any gene: 10. The CDR3 consists of 14 residues. Germline V gives CDR1 MNHEY, CDR2 SVGAGI. The CDR3 region is CAGRIAGEPYEQYF. Here the CDR3 DNA reads TGTGCCGGCCGAATAGCGGGGGAGCCCTACGAGCAGTACTTC.

There are a few counts of this clonotype. This chain joins TRBV6-1 and TRBJ2-1; 9 bases match TRBD1. From germline, CDR1 is MNHNS and CDR2 SASEGT. CDR3 length equals 16 residues. Trimming cost V 1 base and J 8 bases; bases outside gene matches: 9. CDR3 sequence (DNA): TGTGCCAGCAGTGAAGGATCGGGACAGGGTAAAGATGAGCAGTTCTTC. Encoded protein: CASSEGSGQGKDEQFF.

This sequence joins TRBV24-1 and TRBJ2-3, with TRBD2 matching over 10 bases. Trimming cost V 3 bases and J 5 bases; bases outside gene matches: 7. The CDR3 sequence is 16 residues long. The germline V gene has CDR1 KGHDR and CDR2 SFDVKD. The CDR3 protein is CATSDLAGAPGDTQYF. The CDR3 nucleotides are TGTGCCACCAGTGATCTAGCGGGGGCCCCGGGAGATACGCAGTATTTT.

V is TRBV29-1 and J is TRBJ1-1, with D possibly matching TRBD1 (5 bases). The CDR3 covers 15 residues. Trimming cost V 7 bases and J 10 bases, with 28 bases left between them. Germline-derived CDR1 and CDR2 are SQVTM and ANQGSEA. This CDR3 reads CSAVGRGEKVIGAFF. The CDR3 region has the DNA TGCAGCGCTGTCGGTCGGGGCGAGAAGGTAATCGGAGCTTTCTTT.

The chain employs TRBV29-1 and TRBJ2-1; 7 bases agree with TRBD1. Germline CDR1 SQVTM, CDR2 ANQGSEA. J gave up 12 bases and V 3 bases, and 14 bases lay outside the gene matches. This CDR3 is built from 14 residues. CDR3 sequence: CSVEDRGRGHGQFF. CDR3 in DNA: TGCAGCGTTGAGGATCGGGGTAGGGGGCATGGGCAGTTCTTC.

As regards this clonotype: Without the conserved terminal phenylalanine or tryptophan, this CDR3 likely stems from a read error. The chain couples TRBV7-8 to TRBJ2-7, with 8 positions matching TRBD1. The junction had 10 bases not matched to a gene; V was cut back by 3 bases and J by 0 bases. Germline values: CDR1 SGHVS, CDR2 FQNEAQ. This CDR3 is built from 17 residues. CDR3 residues: CASSFSGTGLTSYEQYC. CDR3 coding DNA: TGTGCCAGCAGCTTCTCCGGGACAGGTTTGACCTCCTACGAGCAGTACTGC.

The chain employs TRBV11-2 and TRBJ1-4; D perhaps matches TRBD1 (6 bases). The CDR3 has 16 amino acids. Germline CDR1 and CDR2: SGHAT and FQNNGV. Trimming left V 2 bases short and J 5 bases short, with 15 bases between. CDR3 sequence: CASSLSRGGANEKLFF. The CDR3 region has the DNA TGTGCCAGCAGCTTAAGTCGTGGGGGCGCAAATGAAAAACTGTTTTTT.

The chain combines TRBV13 with TRBJ2-7, with 7 bases identical to TRBD1. Germline CDR1 PRHDT, CDR2 FYEKMQ (reference sequence). The CDR3 consists of 15 residues. Losses at the gene ends were 4 bases for V and 2 bases for J; bases not matched to a gene: 8. Written as DNA, the CDR3 is TGTGCCAGCAGCTCCGGGACAGAAAGCGCCTACGAGCAGTACTTC. Translated: CASSSGTESAYEQYF.

This clonotype has a handful of counts. V and J are TRBV11-1 and TRBJ1-3; D not certain. The CDR3 consists of 13 residues. The ends were cut back, 4 bases at V and 4 bases at J, with 8 bases in the middle. Germline V gene data show CDR1 as SGHAT and CDR2 as FQDESV (reference sequence). The CDR3 spells CASSWNGGNTIYF. The DNA for the CDR3 is TGTGCCAGCAGCTGGAATGGCGGAAACACCATATATTTT.

This clonotype was observed a few times. One end of the junction is discordant with germline, which a read error may explain. The CDR3 sequence: CASSRGSCNEQFF. CDR3 bases: TGTGCCAGCAGCCGAGGGTCCTGCAATGAGCAGTTCTTC. The J gene is TRBJ2-1, the V gene TRBV7-2; the D gene is possibly TRBD2 (5 bases). Germline V lookup: CDR1 SGHTA, CDR2 FQGNSA. The CDR3 has 13 residues.

The genes are TRBV2 and TRBJ2-5; 8 bases line up with TRBD2. V lost 8 bases and J lost 5; bases outside the gene matches: 10. The CDR3 is made up of 14 amino acids. Germline V gives CDR1 SNHLY, CDR2 FYNNEI. The CDR3 region is CASQTGGALETQYF. CDR3 DNA: TGTGCCAGCCAAACCGGGGGGGCCCTTGAGACCCAGTACTTC.

The sample holds many counts of this clonotype. The chain uses TRBV20-1 and TRBJ2-6; D is possibly TRBD2 (5 bases). The germline gives CDR1 DFQATT, CDR2 SNEGSKA (reference sequence). The CDR3 is 14 residues long. V was trimmed by 3 bases and J by 1 base, leaving 7 bases between them. In DNA, the CDR3 is TGCAGTGCTAGCGGGGTTTCTGGGGCCAACGTCCTGACTTTC. Translated, it gives CSASGVSGANVLTF.